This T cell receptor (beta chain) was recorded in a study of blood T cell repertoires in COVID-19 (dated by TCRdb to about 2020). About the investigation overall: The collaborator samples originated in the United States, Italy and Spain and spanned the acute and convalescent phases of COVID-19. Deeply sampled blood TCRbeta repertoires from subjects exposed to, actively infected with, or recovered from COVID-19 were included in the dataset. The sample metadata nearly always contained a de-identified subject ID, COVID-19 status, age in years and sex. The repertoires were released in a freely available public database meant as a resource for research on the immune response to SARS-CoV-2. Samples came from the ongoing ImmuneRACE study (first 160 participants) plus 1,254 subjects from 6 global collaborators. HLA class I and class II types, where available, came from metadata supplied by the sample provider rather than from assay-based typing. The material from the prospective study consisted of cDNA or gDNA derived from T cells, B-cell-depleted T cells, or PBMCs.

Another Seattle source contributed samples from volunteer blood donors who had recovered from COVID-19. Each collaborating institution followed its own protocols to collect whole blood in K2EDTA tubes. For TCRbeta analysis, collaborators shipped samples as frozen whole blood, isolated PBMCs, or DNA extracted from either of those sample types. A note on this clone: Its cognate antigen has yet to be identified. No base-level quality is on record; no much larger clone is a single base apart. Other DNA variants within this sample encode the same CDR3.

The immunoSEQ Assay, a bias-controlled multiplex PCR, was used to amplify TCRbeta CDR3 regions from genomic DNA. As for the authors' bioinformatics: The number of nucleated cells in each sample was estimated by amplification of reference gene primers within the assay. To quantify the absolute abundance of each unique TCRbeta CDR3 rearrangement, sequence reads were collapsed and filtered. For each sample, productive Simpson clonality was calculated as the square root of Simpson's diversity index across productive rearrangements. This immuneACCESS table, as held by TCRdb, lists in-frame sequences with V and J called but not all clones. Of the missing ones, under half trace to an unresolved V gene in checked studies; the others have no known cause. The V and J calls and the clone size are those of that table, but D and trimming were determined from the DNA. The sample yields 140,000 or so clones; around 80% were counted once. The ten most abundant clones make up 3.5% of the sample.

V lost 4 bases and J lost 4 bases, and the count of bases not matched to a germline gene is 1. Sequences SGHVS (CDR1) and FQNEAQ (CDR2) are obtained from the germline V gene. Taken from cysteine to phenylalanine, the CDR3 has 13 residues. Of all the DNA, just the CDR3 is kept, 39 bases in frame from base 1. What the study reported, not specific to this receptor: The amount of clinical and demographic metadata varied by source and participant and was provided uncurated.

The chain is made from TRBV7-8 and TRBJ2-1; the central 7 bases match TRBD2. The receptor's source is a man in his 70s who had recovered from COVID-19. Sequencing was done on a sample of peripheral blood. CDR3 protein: CASSSGLYNEQFF. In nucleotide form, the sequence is TGTGCCAGCAGCTCGGGACTATACAATGAGCAGTTCTTC. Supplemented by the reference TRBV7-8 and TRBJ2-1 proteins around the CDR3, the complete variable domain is GAGVSQSPRYKVAKRGQDVALRCDPISGHVSLFWYQQALGQGPEFLTYFQNEAQLDKSGLPSDRFFAERPEGSVSTLKIQRTQQEDSAVYLCASSSGLYNEQFFGPGTRLTVL.